This T cell receptor beta chain was obtained from a study of a mutant IDH1 vaccine in newly diagnosed glioma. As for the study in general: Vaccination began 4-6 weeks post radiotherapy alone, or with temozolomide cycles.

The germline V gene has CDR1 MNHNY and CDR2 SVGAGI (reference sequence). This CDR3 contains 16 residues. V lost 4 bases to trimming and J lost 2 bases, with 14 bases between them. Concerning this clone: Its antigen remains unidentified.

Whole-study results and caveats: 85% to 95% of patients showed vaccine-induced immune responses across multiple MHC alleles.

Only in-frame clones appear in the TCRdb table, and some are missing; sequencing was by immunoSEQ multiplex PCR. The repertoire holds some 48,000 clones, with roughly four fifths as singletons. Described time point: week 35, safety follow-up. All doses held 300 ug of mutant IDH1 20-mer peptide, with topical imiquimod. All eight of the vaccinations patients received fell in weeks 1, 3, 5, 7, 11, 15, 19 and 23. This specimen consisted of PBMCs, obtained from a glioma patient whose treatment included an IDH1 peptide vaccine. The clonotype originates from a man aged 40-50 years with glioma. The rearrangement joins TRBV6-6 to TRBJ2-2; possibly TRBD1 or TRBD2 for D (5 bases each). The CDR3 loop is CASSLVEGSNTGELFF. The CDR3, as DNA: TGTGCCAGCAGTTTAGTAGAGGGGAGTAACACCGGGGAGCTGTTTTTT.